One sample yielded the 28 T cell receptor beta chains listed below, sequenced in a study of blood T cell repertoires in COVID-19. Sequenced by immunoSEQ multiplex PCR; TCRdb stores in-frame clones only, minus some. The sample carries roughly 330,000 clones, around four fifths recorded once. The sequenced material came from peripheral blood. The receptors stem from a woman between 50 and 59 years old with acute or convalescent COVID-19.

The chain recombines TRBV15 with TRBJ2-7; perhaps TRBD2 as D (5 bases). The CDR3 loop spans 15 amino acids. Germline loops: CDR1 LNHNV, CDR2 YYDKDF (reference sequence). V lost 0 bases to trimming and J lost 3 bases, with 12 bases between them. Written as DNA, the CDR3 is TGTGCCACCAGCAGAGAGGACTCTGGGTTCTACGAGCAGTACTTC. Translated, it gives CATSREDSGFYEQYF. Based on the CDR3 plus reference TRBV15 and TRBJ2-7, the full variable domain is DAMVIQNPRYQVTQFGKPVTLSCSQTLNHNVMYWYQQKSSQAPKLLFHYYDKDFNNEADTPDNFQSRRPNTSFCFLDIRSPGLGDTAMYLCATSREDSGFYEQYFGPGTRLTVT.

The V call is TRBV5-1, the J call TRBJ2-1, with D possibly TRBD2 on 6 matching bases. CDR1 is SGHRS, CDR2 YFSETQ, per germline. The V end was cut by 1 base, the J end by 0 bases, with 11 bases between. This CDR3 spans 16 amino acids. The CDR3 is CASSLSSVSSYNEQFF. The CDR3, as DNA: TGCGCCAGCAGCTTGTCTAGCGTATCCTCCTACAATGAGCAGTTCTTC.

V usage is TRBV10-3 and J usage is TRBJ1-2; TRBD1 matches 7 bases. Germline V gene data show CDR1 as ENHRY and CDR2 as SYGVKD. Unmatched junction bases numbered 4, after V lost 6 bases and J lost 3 bases. The CDR3 is 13 residues long. For the CDR3, the DNA is TGTGCCATCAGCCCCGACAGGGACTATGGCTACACCTTC. Residues: CAISPDRDYGYTF.

The DNA of the CDR3 is TGTGCCAGCAGCCGCAGCGGGAGGGGTGGTGAGCAGTTCTTC. It translates to CASSRSGRGGEQFF. The V gene is TRBV7-3, the J gene TRBJ2-1, with TRBD2 matching over 10 bases. Unmatched junction bases numbered 7, after V lost 5 bases and J lost 9 bases. CDR1 and CDR2 (germline): SGHTA, FQGTGA. The CDR3 is 14 residues long.

As for this clone: This sample includes further DNA sequences coding for the same CDR3. V usage is TRBV10-3 and J usage is TRBJ1-1; possibly TRBD1 for D (5 bases). This CDR3 contains 11 residues. Trimming removed 8 bases at V and 8 bases at J, with 12 bases between. Germline loops: CDR1 ENHRY, CDR2 SYGVKD. CDR3 residues: CAISGGGEAFF. The CDR3 DNA follows: TGTGCCATCTCCGGGGGGGGAGAAGCTTTCTTT.

The V call is TRBV7-9, the J call TRBJ1-1, with 10 bases matching TRBD1. The germline V gene encodes CDR1 SEHNR and CDR2 FQNEAQ (reference sequence). This CDR3 comprises 17 residues. Trimming removed 1 base from V and 2 bases from J; junction bases left unmatched: 7. The CDR3 reads CASSLGVGQGLNTEAFF. As DNA, the CDR3 is TGTGCCAGCAGCTTAGGAGTGGGACAGGGGTTAAACACTGAAGCTTTCTTT.

The CDR3 sequence: CASSQGTASSTDTQYF. DNA for the CDR3: TGTGCCAGCAGCCAAGGGACAGCTTCTAGCACAGATACGCAGTATTTT. The chain links TRBV14 to TRBJ2-3; weak D call: TRBD1 (6 bases). The CDR3 loop spans 16 amino acids. Trimming removed 1 base at V and 0 bases at J, with 11 bases between. CDR1 and CDR2 from the germline V gene are SGHDN and FVKESK.

This clone was picked up one time. This same CDR3 is encoded by further DNA sequences in the sample. V and J are TRBV7-2 and TRBJ2-3; D gene uncertain. The V gene's germline CDR1 is SGHTA and CDR2 FQGNSA. Trimming cost V 2 bases and J 5 bases, with 5 bases left between them. The CDR3 runs to 12 residues. The CDR3 region has the DNA TGTGCCAGCAGCTTACCAGGAGATACGCAGTATTTT. As protein: CASSLPGDTQYF.

The chain combines TRBV7-3 with TRBJ2-3, with 9 nucleotides matching TRBD2. Germline lookup yields CDR1 SGHTA and CDR2 FQGTGA. V shed 2 bases, J shed 5 bases, and the junction held 11 bases outside the gene matches. The CDR3 has 17 amino acids. CDR3 protein: CASSLGVSGSVGDTQYF. DNA of the CDR3: TGTGCCAGCAGCTTAGGAGTTAGCGGGAGTGTGGGAGATACGCAGTATTTT.

The chain is built from TRBV7-2 and TRBJ1-2; tentatively, D is TRBD1 (5 bases). This CDR3 is 14 amino acids long. Trimming pared 3 bases from V and 7 bases from J, leaving 15 bases between. Germline values: CDR1 SGHTA, CDR2 FQGNSA. The CDR3 DNA sequence: TGTGCCAGCAGCTTGGAGGAGGGGTTCATTGGCTACACCTTC. Amino acid sequence: CASSLEEGFIGYTF.

The chain is built from TRBV30 and TRBJ1-1; 8 bases line up with TRBD1. The CDR3 is 14 amino acids. CDR1 GTSNPN and CDR2 SVGIG come from the germline V gene (reference sequence). Trimming at V came to 3 bases and at J to 5 bases, leaving 8 bases not matched to a gene. The CDR3 loop reads CAWRVAGGGTEAFF. The CDR3, as DNA: TGTGCCTGGAGGGTTGCAGGGGGCGGGACTGAAGCTTTCTTT. Based on the CDR3 plus reference TRBV30 and TRBJ1-1, the full variable domain is SQTIHQWPATLVQPVGSPLSLECTVEGTSNPNLYWYRQAAGRGLQLLFYSVGIGQISSEVPQNLSASRPQDRQFILSSKKLLLSDSGFYLCAWRVAGGGTEAFFGQGTRLTVV.

This clone occurred once. The CDR3 loop reads CASSLARGSGGETQYF. Written as DNA, the CDR3 is TGTGCCAGCAGCTTAGCCCGGGGATCCGGGGGGGAGACCCAGTACTTC. The V and J genes are TRBV11-2 and TRBJ2-5; 7 bases are a match to TRBD2. V lost 1 base to trimming and J lost 5 bases; unmatched junction nucleotides: 10. The germline CDR1 and CDR2 sequences are SGHAT and FQNNGV. The CDR3 runs 16 residues.

The V gene is TRBV7-9, the J gene TRBJ2-1, with 8 bases lining up with TRBD2. The germline V gene encodes CDR1 SEHNR and CDR2 FQNEAQ (reference sequence). The V and J ends lost 5 bases and 4 bases, in that order; junction bases with no gene match: 4. The CDR3 loop spans 14 amino acids. CDR3 DNA: TGTGCCAGCAGCCCGGGACTAGTTTACAATGAGCAGTTCTTC. Its translation: CASSPGLVYNEQFF.

This clone occurred a few times. The chain carries TRBV5-1 and TRBJ2-2, with TRBD1 identical over 8 bases. CDR3 size: 13 residues. The V segment lost 4 bases and the J segment 8 bases; nucleotides outside the gene matches: 4. Germline loops: CDR1 SGHRS, CDR2 YFSETQ. The CDR3 sequence: CASSPGQGGELFF. The CDR3 DNA reads as TGCGCCAGCAGCCCCGGACAGGGTGGGGAGCTGTTTTTT.

The V and J genes are TRBV6-2 or TRBV6-3 and TRBJ2-1; TRBD1 matches 9 bases. V lost 1 base, J lost 6 bases, and 10 bases stayed unmatched. This CDR3 is 17 amino acids long. In germline, CDR1 is MNHEY, CDR2 SVGEGT. The DNA for the CDR3 is TGTGCCAGCAGTTACTTATTAGGGACAGGGAAAAGCAATGAGCAGTTCTTC. Its translation is CASSYLLGTGKSNEQFF.

Here the CDR3 reads CASSKRPGTGSGDYGYTF. The CDR3 nucleotides read TGTGCCAGCAGTAAACGTCCCGGGACAGGGAGCGGTGACTATGGCTACACCTTC. The V call is TRBV6-2 or TRBV6-3, the J call TRBJ1-2; the match to TRBD1 covers 9 bases. Looked up from germline, CDR1 is MNHEY and CDR2 is SVGEGT. V was clipped by 5 bases and J by 3 bases; unmatched bases: 16. The CDR3 length is 18 residues.

The chain couples TRBV3-1 (or the pseudogene TRBV3-2) to TRBJ2-3, with 8 positions matching TRBD2. Germline assignment: CDR1 LGHDT and CDR2 YNNKEL (reference sequence). The J segment lost 5 bases and the V segment lost 4 bases, leaving 11 bases of the junction unmatched. This CDR3 contains 16 residues. This chain's CDR3 is CASSRTGGGPGDTQYF. In DNA, the CDR3 is TGTGCCAGCAGCCGGACTGGCGGGGGGCCAGGAGATACGCAGTATTTT.

This clone has a handful of counts. The chain joins TRBV2 to TRBJ1-1, with 7 positions matching TRBD1. The CDR3 runs to 14 residues. V dropped 6 bases and J dropped 1; count of bases not matched to a gene: 5. Germline values: CDR1 SNHLY, CDR2 FYNNEI. This CDR3 reads CASRRQGSNTEAFF. CDR3 bases: TGTGCCAGCAGGCGACAGGGCTCGAACACTGAAGCTTTCTTT. The variable domain in full, completed from reference TRBV2 and TRBJ1-1, reads EPEVTQTPSHQVTQMGQEVILRCVPISNHLYFYWYRQILGQKVEFLVSFYNNEISEKSEIFDDQFSVERPDGSNFTLKIRSTKLEDSAMYFCASRRQGSNTEAFFGQGTRLTVV.

The rearrangement joins TRBV6-5 to TRBJ1-5; no clear D. The CDR3 is made up of 13 amino acids. The V end was cut by 7 bases, the J end by 4 bases, with 11 bases between. CDR1 is MNHEY and CDR2 is SVGAGI in the germline V gene. The CDR3: CASTRAGNQPQHF. CDR3 nucleotides: TGTGCCAGCACCCGGGCGGGAAATCAGCCCCAGCATTTT.

In its sample, this clone was seen once. This chain connects TRBV29-1 to TRBJ1-1; D gene uncertain. The germline V and J ends were trimmed by 7 bases and 4 bases, with 19 bases remaining between them. CDR3 size: 14 residues. Germline CDR1 reads SQVTM; CDR2 reads ANQGSEA. The CDR3 nucleotides read TGCAGCGGAGAGGAGGGTCGGGCGTCCACTGAAGCTTTCTTT. It codes for CSGEEGRASTEAFF.

In this sample, this clone turned up once. This sequence joins TRBV10-3 and TRBJ2-2, with 9 nucleotides matching TRBD1. The germline V gene encodes CDR1 ENHRY and CDR2 SYGVKD. This CDR3 is 16 amino acids long. The ends lost 5 bases at V and 0 bases at J; junction bases unmatched: 4. CDR3 residues: CAISLGQGPNTGELFF. The CDR3 DNA sequence: TGTGCCATCAGTTTGGGACAGGGCCCGAACACCGGGGAGCTGTTTTTT.

The chain recombines TRBV5-6 with TRBJ2-5, with D unresolved. The CDR3 contains 12 residues. The germline V gene has CDR1 SGHDT and CDR2 YYEEEE. V shed 3 bases and J shed 5 bases, with 8 bases lying between them. This CDR3 reads CASSYGSETQYF. CDR3 bases: TGTGCCAGCAGCTATGGCAGTGAGACCCAGTACTTC. The variable domain in full, with the rest retrieved from reference TRBV5-6 and TRBJ2-5, is DAGVTQSPTHLIKTRGQQVTLRCSPKSGHDTVSWYQQALGQGPQFIFQYYEEEERQRGNFPDRFSGHQFPNYSSELNVNALLLGDSALYLCASSYGSETQYFGPGTRLLVL.

V and J are TRBV6-1 and TRBJ2-5; D might be TRBD2 (6 bases). The germline CDR1 and CDR2 sequences are MNHNS and SASEGT. CDR3 length: 16 residues. V was trimmed by 3 bases and J by 2 bases, leaving 16 bases between them. The CDR3 DNA reads TGTGCCAGCAGTGACTGGCGCGGGGCTACACAAGAGACCCAGTACTTC. The encoded protein is CASSDWRGATQETQYF.

This clone was detected a few times. Other DNA sequences in this specimen translate into the identical CDR3. This chain connects TRBV19 to TRBJ1-5, with 9 bases that match TRBD1. CDR1 and CDR2 (germline): LNHDA, SQIVND (reference sequence). The V segment lost 4 bases and the J segment 5 bases; nucleotides outside the gene matches: 0. This CDR3 comprises 13 residues. The CDR3 loop is CASSRDRDQPQHF. The CDR3 DNA sequence: TGTGCCAGTAGTAGGGACAGGGATCAGCCCCAGCATTTT.

The chain uses TRBV6-2 or TRBV6-3 and TRBJ2-5; 8 bases align to TRBD1. Germline CDR1 MNHEY, CDR2 SVGEGT. The CDR3 consists of 15 residues. The junction had 7 bases not matched to a gene; V was cut back by 2 bases and J by 5 bases. CDR3: CASSYGQGGLETQYF. In nucleotides, the CDR3 is TGTGCCAGCAGTTACGGACAGGGAGGATTGGAGACCCAGTACTTC.

CDR3 region: CASSFVQPTGELFF. In DNA form, the CDR3 reads TGTGCCAGCAGCTTTGTACAGCCCACCGGGGAGCTGTTTTTT. This chain joins TRBV7-9 and TRBJ2-2; D unclear. The V gene lost 3 bases and the J gene lost 4 bases, with 9 bases spanning the gap. This CDR3 is 14 amino acids long. Germline values: CDR1 SEHNR, CDR2 FQNEAQ (reference sequence).

This chain links TRBV5-4 with TRBJ2-3, with D possibly being TRBD2 (5 bases). Trimming stripped 0 bases from V and 5 bases from J, with 13 bases between. Germline assignment: CDR1 SGHNT and CDR2 YYREEE (reference sequence). This CDR3 spans 15 amino acids. CDR3 nucleotides: TGTGCCAGCAGCTTGGGGGATACTAGGAGAGATACGCAGTATTTT. Protein sequence: CASSLGDTRRDTQYF. The variable domain in full, with the rest retrieved from reference TRBV5-4 and TRBJ2-3, is ETGVTQSPTHLIKTRGQQVTLRCSSQSGHNTVSWYQQALGQGPQFIFQYYREEENGRGNFPPRFSGLQFPNYSSELNVNALELDDSALYLCASSLGDTRRDTQYFGPGTRLTVL.

On this clone: Different DNA sequences within this sample yield the same CDR3. The rearrangement links TRBV9 to TRBJ2-5; 8 nucleotides agree with TRBD2. The V gene's germline CDR1 is SGDLS and CDR2 YYNGEE. There are 16 residues in the CDR3. After removal of 0 bases from V and 5 bases from J, the junction contained 9 bases not matched to a gene. The CDR3, as DNA: TGTGCCAGCAGCGTAGGGTCCAGCGGGAGTCAGGAGACCCAGTACTTC. It specifies CASSVGSSGSQETQYF.